One sample yielded the 23 T cell receptor beta chains listed below, sequenced in a study of CD8 T cells in Susac syndrome. When the RNA was reverse transcribed, random hexamers were used with an input of roughly 0.5 to 1 ug. TCRdb re-analysed the immunoSEQ multiplex PCR reads in MiXCR, keeping a single row per CDR3 protein. The table includes under 80,000 distinct CDR3 sequences, approximately 94% detected once. The sequencing sample was made of CD4+ T cells from PBMCs. Receptor source: a human donor with Susac syndrome.

This chain uses TRBV28 with TRBJ2-3, with unresolved D. Per the germline V gene, CDR1 is MDHEN and CDR2 is SYDVKM. CDR3 size: 14 residues. V shed 5 bases and J shed 3 bases, with 12 bases lying between them. The CDR3 is CASSPQEGTDTQYF. In nucleotides, the CDR3 is TGTGCCAGCAGTCCTCAAGAAGGAACAGATACGCAGTATTTT.

The V call is TRBV6-2 or TRBV6-3, the J call TRBJ1-1; D perhaps matches TRBD1 (5 bases). The germline V gene encodes CDR1 MNHEY and CDR2 SVGEGT. The CDR3 totals 12 residues. V dropped 5 bases and J dropped 6 bases, with 10 bases sitting between them. The CDR3 loop reads CASSPGRAEAFF. For the CDR3, the DNA is TGTGCCAGCAGTCCGGGACGGGCTGAAGCTTTCTTT.

The chain links TRBV2 to TRBJ1-2; D may be TRBD1 (6 bases). The CDR3 loop spans 14 amino acids. Between the trimmed V and J ends, which lost 6 bases and 0 bases, there was a span of 11 bases. Germline V CDR1 and CDR2: SNHLY, FYNNEI. The CDR3 loop reads CASRGDTSNYGYTF. CDR3 sequence (DNA): TGTGCCAGCAGGGGGGACACCTCTAACTATGGCTACACCTTC.

The chain carries TRBV12-3 or TRBV12-4 and TRBJ1-3; D might be TRBD1 (5 bases). V dropped 6 bases and J dropped 0 bases, with 18 bases sitting between them. This CDR3 region has 17 residues. Here the CDR3 reads CASSRDAPGGSGNTIYF. The CDR3 DNA reads TGTGCCAGCAGCCGCGACGCACCGGGGGGCTCTGGAAACACCATATATTTT.

V usage is TRBV7-3 and J usage is TRBJ2-1; TRBD2 matches 9 bases. Germline V gene sequence: CDR1 SGHTA, CDR2 FQGTGA. Trimming at V came to 0 bases and at J to 6 bases, leaving 6 bases not matched to a gene. The CDR3 runs 16 residues. The CDR3 loop is CASSLTSGSFGNEQFF. The CDR3 DNA sequence: TGTGCCAGCAGCTTAACTAGCGGGAGTTTTGGCAATGAGCAGTTCTTC.

This chain links TRBV7-2 with TRBJ2-1, with 8 bases fitting TRBD2. The germline CDR1 and CDR2 sequences are SGHTA and FQGNSA. The CDR3 runs to 15 residues. Trimming at V came to 2 bases and at J to 9 bases, leaving 9 bases not matched to a gene. CDR3 protein: CASSLQAGAGTEQFF. As DNA, the CDR3 is TGTGCCAGCAGCTTACAAGCGGGAGCAGGCACTGAGCAGTTCTTC.

The rearrangement uses TRBV10-2 and TRBJ1-5; D is uncertain. Between the trimmed V and J ends, which lost 7 bases and 0 bases, there was a span of 10 bases. Germline CDR1 is WSHSY and CDR2 is SAAADI. The CDR3 length is 14 residues. This CDR3 reads CASTRDHSNQPQHF. The CDR3 nucleotides are TGCGCCAGCACCCGGGATCATAGCAATCAGCCCCAGCATTTT.

This sequence joins TRBV7-2 and TRBJ2-7, with 9 bases identical to TRBD1. Trimming at V came to 3 bases and at J to 5 bases, leaving 5 bases not matched to a gene. Germline values: CDR1 SGHTA, CDR2 FQGNSA. CDR3 length: 14 amino acids. CDR3 protein: CASSFDRGSNEQYF. The CDR3 DNA reads as TGTGCCAGCAGCTTTGACAGGGGGAGCAACGAGCAGTACTTC.

The chain links TRBV27 to TRBJ1-5; D not certain. V gave up 6 bases and J gave up 2 bases, with 14 bases separating them. The CDR3 extends over 15 amino acids. The germline V gene has CDR1 MNHEY and CDR2 SMNVEV (reference sequence). CDR3 sequence (DNA): TGTGCCAGCAGATTTGGGCCCGGGGGCAATCAGCCCCAGCATTTT. It yields the protein CASRFGPGGNQPQHF.

V gene TRBV2 combines with J gene TRBJ2-4; 9 bases match TRBD1. Germline V gives CDR1 SNHLY, CDR2 FYNNEI. The CDR3 has 12 residues. V shed 6 bases and J 6 bases; nucleotides not matched to a gene: 0. For the CDR3, the DNA is TGTGCCAGCAGGGACAGGGGAAACATTCAGTACTTC. The encoded protein is CASRDRGNIQYF.

The chain uses TRBV4-2 and TRBJ1-2; 8 nucleotides agree with TRBD1. The CDR3 extends over 15 amino acids. Germline CDR1 LGHNA, CDR2 YNFKEQ. Trimming took 0 bases from V and 3 from J; bases not matched to a gene: 3. In DNA, the CDR3 is TGTGCCAGCAGCCAAGATCAGGGGGCCGACTATGGCTACACCTTC. Its protein product is CASSQDQGADYGYTF.

This clonotype appeared a single time. The chain combines TRBV12-3 or TRBV12-4 with TRBJ2-1; perhaps TRBD2 as D (6 bases). This CDR3 has 14 amino acids. Trimming removed 4 bases at V and 8 bases at J, with 15 bases between. The CDR3: CASSSTRGVYEQFF. CDR3 sequence (DNA): TGTGCCAGCAGTTCGACTAGAGGAGTTTATGAGCAGTTCTTC.

CDR3 protein: CASSSGTRRENTGELFF. The CDR3 DNA reads as TGTGCCAGCAGTTCCGGGACTAGGCGGGAGAACACCGGGGAGCTGTTTTTT. The rearrangement links TRBV12-3 or TRBV12-4 to TRBJ2-2, with TRBD2 matching over 8 bases. V was pared by 4 bases and J by 1 base, with 8 bases of the junction left unmatched. CDR3 length: 17 amino acids.

The CDR3 loop reads CASSLGFSYNEQFF. CDR3 bases: TGCGCCAGCAGCTTGGGCTTCTCCTACAATGAGCAGTTCTTC. J is TRBJ2-1 and V is TRBV5-1; D gene uncertain. The germline V gene encodes CDR1 SGHRS and CDR2 YFSETQ. Trimming pared 0 bases from V and 0 bases from J, leaving 4 bases between. The CDR3 has 14 residues.

V gene TRBV27 combines with J gene TRBJ2-4, with no clear D. CDR1 is MNHEY, CDR2 SMNVEV, per germline (reference sequence). Trimming left V 5 bases short and J 1 base short, with 18 bases between. The CDR3 is made up of 17 amino acids. The DNA of the CDR3 is TGTGCCAGCAGTACCTTCCTCGGTGGACGGGCCAAAAACATTCAGTACTTC. Its translation: CASSTFLGGRAKNIQYF.

This clonotype was detected only a few times. The chain joins TRBV5-1 to TRBJ1-2; TRBD1 matches at 8 bases. CDR3 length: 14 amino acids. The germline CDR1 and CDR2 sequences are SGHRS and YFSETQ. The V segment lost 4 bases and the J segment 8 bases; nucleotides outside the gene matches: 10. Written as DNA, the CDR3 is TGCGCCAGCAGCGCCGACAGGGGCGCGGGGGGCTACACCTTC. Translating gives CASSADRGAGGYTF.

Only one count was recorded for this clonotype. The V and J genes are TRBV5-6 and TRBJ2-2, with a tentative D call TRBD2 (5 bases). The V end lost 3 bases, the J end lost 6 bases, and 18 bases lay between the germline ends. There are 16 residues in the CDR3. CDR1 SGHDT and CDR2 YYEEEE come from the germline V gene. The CDR3 loop reads CASSSEGARTAGELFF. Here the CDR3 DNA reads TGTGCCAGCAGCTCTGAGGGCGCGAGGACGGCCGGGGAGCTGTTTTTT.

The chain recombines TRBV29-1 with TRBJ2-1, with D perhaps matching TRBD2 (5 bases). The germline V and J ends were trimmed by 7 bases and 6 bases, with 22 bases remaining between them. Germline CDR1 reads SQVTM; CDR2 reads ANQGSEA. This CDR3 is 15 amino acids long. The CDR3 DNA follows: TGCAGCGCCTACTTAGTGGGCTCCGGAGGCAATGAGCAGTTCTTC. This gives the protein CSAYLVGSGGNEQFF.

This clonotype is a singleton in its sample. The rearrangement links TRBV18 to TRBJ2-2; D not resolved. Germline CDR1 and CDR2: KGHSH and LQKENI. The CDR3 spans 18 residues. V lost 1 base and J lost 0, with 15 bases in between. CDR3 DNA sequence: TGTGCCAGCTCACCACGTAGGCACGGAGAAACGAACACCGGGGAGCTGTTTTTT. Protein product: CASSPRRHGETNTGELFF.

This rearrangement joins TRBV7-3 to TRBJ1-1; D perhaps matches TRBD1 (5 bases). The V and J ends lost 0 bases and 3 bases respectively, with 11 bases between them. CDR3 size: 15 residues. The germline gives CDR1 SGHTA, CDR2 FQGTGA. CDR3 amino acids: CASSLTPGPYTEAFF. The CDR3 region has the DNA TGTGCCAGCAGCTTAACCCCGGGGCCTTACACTGAAGCTTTCTTT.

The chain links TRBV20-1 to TRBJ2-3; tentatively, D is TRBD2 (6 bases). The V end was cut by 5 bases, the J end by 1 base, with 13 bases between. Looked up from germline, CDR1 is DFQATT and CDR2 is SNEGSKA (reference sequence). The CDR3 spans 14 residues. The CDR3: CSAARLEGTDTQYF. In DNA form, the CDR3 reads TGCAGTGCTGCCCGACTAGAGGGCACAGATACGCAGTATTTT.

There are a few counts of this clonotype. The rearrangement uses TRBV7-2 and TRBJ2-3; unclear D gene. Germline assignment: CDR1 SGHTA and CDR2 FQGNSA. Trimming pared 5 bases from V and 4 bases from J, leaving 10 bases between. The CDR3 runs 13 residues. CDR3 sequence reads: CASSDPPADTQYF. CDR3 sequence (DNA): TGTGCCAGCAGCGATCCACCCGCAGATACGCAGTATTTT.

The chain employs TRBV20-1 and TRBJ2-7, with no clear D. CDR3 length: 14 residues. Germline CDR1 reads DFQATT; CDR2 reads SNEGSKA (reference sequence). CDR3 bases: TGCAGAGCCAAAGGCGGTCGTGGGTCCTACGAGCAGTACTTC. Amino acid sequence: CRAKGGRGSYEQYF.